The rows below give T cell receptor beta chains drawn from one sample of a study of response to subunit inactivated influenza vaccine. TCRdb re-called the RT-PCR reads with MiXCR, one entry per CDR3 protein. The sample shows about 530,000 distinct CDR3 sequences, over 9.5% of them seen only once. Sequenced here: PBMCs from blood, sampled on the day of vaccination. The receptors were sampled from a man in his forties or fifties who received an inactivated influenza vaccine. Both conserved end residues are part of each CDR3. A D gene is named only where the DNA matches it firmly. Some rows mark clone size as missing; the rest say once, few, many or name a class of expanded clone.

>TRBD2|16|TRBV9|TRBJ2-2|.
TGTGCCAGCAGCCCACGGACTAGCGAGAACACCGGGGAGCTGTTTTTT
CASSPRTSENTGELFF
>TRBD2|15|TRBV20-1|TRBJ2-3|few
TGCAGTGCTAGAGATCTTAGCGGGGGGGCAGATACGCAGTATTTT
CSARDLSGGADTQYF
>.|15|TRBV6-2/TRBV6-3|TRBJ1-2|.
TGTGCCAGCAGCAACCGGGGCCGGAAAATCTATGGCTACACCTTC
CASSNRGRKIYGYTF
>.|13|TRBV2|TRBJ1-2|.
TGTGCCAGCAGTGAATGGGGCCTCTATGGCTACACCTTC
CASSEWGLYGYTF
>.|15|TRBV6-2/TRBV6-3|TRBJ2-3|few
TGTGCCAGCAGTTACGTTGGACTCCACCTCAATACGCAGTATTTT
CASSYVGLHLNTQYF
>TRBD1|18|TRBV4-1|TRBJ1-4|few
TGCGCCAGCAGCCAACACCGGGACAGGGGGGCTTCGGATGAAAAACTGTTTTTT
CASSQHRDRGASDEKLFF
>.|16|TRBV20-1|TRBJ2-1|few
TGCAGTGCTAGCGGCGGGCGCCAGGGGTCCTACAATGAGCAGTTCTTC
CSASGGRQGSYNEQFF
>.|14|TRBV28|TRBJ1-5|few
TGTGCCAGCAGGACTATCAGGGAACGGCAGCCCCAGCATTTT
CASRTIRERQPQHF
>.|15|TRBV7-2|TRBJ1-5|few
TGTGCCAGCAGCTTACTAGGATTTAGCAATCAGCCCCAGCATTTT
CASSLLGFSNQPQHF
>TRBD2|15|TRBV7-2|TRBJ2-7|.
TGTGCCAGCAGCTCCTCGGGACTAGCGGTGTACGAGCAGTACTTC
CASSSSGLAVYEQYF
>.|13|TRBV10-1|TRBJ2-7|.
TGCGCCAGCAGTGGGGACTGTCCGGGTGAGCAGTACTTC
CASSGDCPGEQYF
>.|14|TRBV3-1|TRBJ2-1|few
TGTGCCAGCAGCCAGGATGACTATCCCCATGAGCAGTTCTTC
CASSQDDYPHEQFF
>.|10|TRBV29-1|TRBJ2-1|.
TGCAGCGTTACCTTTTATGAGCAGTTCTTC
CSVTFYEQFF
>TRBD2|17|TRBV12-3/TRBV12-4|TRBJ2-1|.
TGTGCCAGCAGTTTCGGCGGACTAGCGGGAGGGCCTCGTGAGCAGTTCTTC
CASSFGGLAGGPREQFF
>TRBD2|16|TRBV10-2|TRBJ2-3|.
TGCGCCAGCAGTGAGTCGTCCCTAGCGGGGAAGGATACGCAGTATTTT
CASSESSLAGKDTQYF
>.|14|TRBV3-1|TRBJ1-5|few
TGTGCCAGCGCCCCAGGGACACGCAATCAGCCCCAGCATTTT
CASAPGTRNQPQHF
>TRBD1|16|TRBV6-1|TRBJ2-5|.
TGTGCCAGCAGTAAACCGGGGACAGGGCGAGTAAAGACCCAGTACTTC
CASSKPGTGRVKTQYF
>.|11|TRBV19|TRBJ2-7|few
TGTGCCAGTAGTACTTACTACGAGCAGTACTTC
CASSTYYEQYF
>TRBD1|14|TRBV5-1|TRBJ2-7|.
TGCGCCAGCAGAATAAGGACAGGGGCCTACGAGCAGTACTTC
CASRIRTGAYEQYF
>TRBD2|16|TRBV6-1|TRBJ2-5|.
TGTGCCAGCACCGACGGTGGAACTAGCGGTCAAGAGACCCAGTACTTC
CASTDGGTSGQETQYF
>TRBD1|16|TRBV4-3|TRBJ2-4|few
TGCGCCAGCAGCCAAGACGGCAGGGGGTTCGGAAACATTCAGTACTTC
CASSQDGRGFGNIQYF
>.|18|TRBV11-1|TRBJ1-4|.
TGTGCCAGCAGCTTCGGCGCGTCGCGGGGTGCAACTAATGAAAAACTGTTTTTT
CASSFGASRGATNEKLFF
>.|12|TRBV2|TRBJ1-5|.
TGTGCCAGCTCGAGGGGTGAGGGGCCCCAGCATTTT
CASSRGEGPQHF
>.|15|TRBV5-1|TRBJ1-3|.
TGCGCCAGCAGCTCGGACGGTAGCTCTGGAAACACCATATATTTT
CASSSDGSSGNTIYF
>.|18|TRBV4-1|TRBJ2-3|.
TGCGCCAGCAGCCTCTTAAGGGGAGGAGGGAATGTAGCAGATACGCAGTATTTT
CASSLLRGGGNVADTQYF